These 3 T cell receptor beta chains were sequenced from one sample in a study of OX40 agonist ivuxolimab in advanced cancers. The assay was immunoSEQ multiplex PCR, and TCRdb's table has in-frame clones only and misses some. Altogether tens of thousands of clones are present, around 83% being singletons, with the ten largest covering about 1%. The sample in question was CD4+ or CD8+ T cells sorted from blood, obtained in a trial of the OX40 agonist ivuxolimab. The source is an adult with an advanced solid tumor such as melanoma, head and neck, liver or kidney cancer.

V is TRBV27 and J is TRBJ1-2; 8 positions agree with TRBD1. The trim removed 7 bases at V and 4 bases at J, leaving 14 bases unmatched. The CDR3 covers 16 residues. In germline, CDR1 is MNHEY, CDR2 SMNVEV (reference sequence). The CDR3 region is CASTPGDRGGIYGYTF. The CDR3 DNA reads TGTGCCAGCACCCCCGGAGACAGGGGAGGAATCTATGGCTACACCTTC.

This chain uses TRBV19 with TRBJ2-5; D is uncertain. V lost 4 bases, J lost 0 bases, and 18 bases lay in between. Germline loops: CDR1 LNHDA, CDR2 SQIVND (reference sequence). There are 17 residues in the CDR3. DNA of the CDR3: TGTGCCAGTAGTACAACTGGACCGCACCCCAACCAAGAGACCCAGTACTTC. It codes for CASSTTGPHPNQETQYF.

The V and J genes are TRBV28 and TRBJ2-2; 9 nucleotides line up with TRBD1. The trim removed 4 bases at V and 8 bases at J, leaving 8 bases unmatched. Per the germline V gene, CDR1 is MDHEN and CDR2 is SYDVKM. The CDR3 has 15 residues. CDR3 sequence: CASSSPGQGLGELFF. As DNA, the CDR3 is TGTGCCAGCAGTTCCCCGGGACAGGGTTTGGGGGAGCTGTTTTTT.